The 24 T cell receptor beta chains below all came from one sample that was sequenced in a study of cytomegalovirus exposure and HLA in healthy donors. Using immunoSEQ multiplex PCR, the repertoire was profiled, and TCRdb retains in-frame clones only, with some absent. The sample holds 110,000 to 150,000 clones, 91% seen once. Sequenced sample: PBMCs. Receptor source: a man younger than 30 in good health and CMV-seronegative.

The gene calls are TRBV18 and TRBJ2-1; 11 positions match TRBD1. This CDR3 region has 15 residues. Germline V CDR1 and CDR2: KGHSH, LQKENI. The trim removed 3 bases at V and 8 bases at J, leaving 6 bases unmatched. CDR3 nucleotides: TGTGCCAGCTCACCGGACAGGGGGCGCCTTCATGAGCAGTTCTTC. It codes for CASSPDRGRLHEQFF.

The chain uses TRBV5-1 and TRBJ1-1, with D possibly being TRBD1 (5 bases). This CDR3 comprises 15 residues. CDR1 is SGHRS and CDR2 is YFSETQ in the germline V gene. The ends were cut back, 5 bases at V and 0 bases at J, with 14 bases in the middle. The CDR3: CASRPSDRLNTEAFF. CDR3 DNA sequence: TGCGCCAGCAGACCTTCCGACAGATTGAACACTGAAGCTTTCTTT.

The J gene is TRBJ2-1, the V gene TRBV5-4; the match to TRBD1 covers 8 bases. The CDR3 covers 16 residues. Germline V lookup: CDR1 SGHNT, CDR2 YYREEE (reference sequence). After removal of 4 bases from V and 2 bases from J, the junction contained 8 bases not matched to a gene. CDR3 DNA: TGTGCCAGCAGCCCCCCCGGGACAGGAGCCTACAATGAGCAGTTCTTC. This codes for CASSPPGTGAYNEQFF.

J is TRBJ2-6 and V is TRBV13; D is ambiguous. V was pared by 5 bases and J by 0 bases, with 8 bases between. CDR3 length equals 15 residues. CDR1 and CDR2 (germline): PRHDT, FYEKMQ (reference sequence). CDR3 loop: CASSPEDSGANVLTF. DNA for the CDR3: TGTGCCAGCAGCCCAGAGGACTCTGGGGCCAACGTCCTGACTTTC.

CDR3 loop: CASKDRGRSGANVLTF. CDR3 DNA sequence: TGTGCCAGTAAAGACAGGGGGCGCTCTGGGGCCAACGTCCTGACTTTC. This chain joins TRBV19 and TRBJ2-6, with TRBD1 matching 10 bases. V lost 7 bases, J lost 0 bases, and 3 bases stayed unmatched. Per germline, CDR1 LNHDA and CDR2 SQIVND (reference sequence). The CDR3 is made up of 16 amino acids.

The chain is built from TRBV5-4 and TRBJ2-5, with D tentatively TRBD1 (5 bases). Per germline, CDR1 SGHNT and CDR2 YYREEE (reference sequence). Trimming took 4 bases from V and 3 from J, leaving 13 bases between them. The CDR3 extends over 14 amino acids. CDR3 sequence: CASSPVGRKETQYF. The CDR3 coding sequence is TGTGCCAGCAGCCCGGTGGGGCGGAAAGAGACCCAGTACTTC.

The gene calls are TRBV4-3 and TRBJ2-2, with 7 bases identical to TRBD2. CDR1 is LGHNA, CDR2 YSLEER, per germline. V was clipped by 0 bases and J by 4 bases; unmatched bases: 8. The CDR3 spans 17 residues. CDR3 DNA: TGCGCCAGCAGCCAAGATCGGCGGGAGTCGCTCACCGGGGAGCTGTTTTTT. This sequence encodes CASSQDRRESLTGELFF.

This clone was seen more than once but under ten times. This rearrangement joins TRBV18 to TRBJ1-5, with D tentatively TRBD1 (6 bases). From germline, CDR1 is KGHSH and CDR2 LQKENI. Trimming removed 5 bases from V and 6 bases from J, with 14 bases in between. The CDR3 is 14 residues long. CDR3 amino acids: CASSTEQGSQPQHF. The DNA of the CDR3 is TGTGCCAGCTCAACGGAACAGGGAAGTCAGCCCCAGCATTTT.

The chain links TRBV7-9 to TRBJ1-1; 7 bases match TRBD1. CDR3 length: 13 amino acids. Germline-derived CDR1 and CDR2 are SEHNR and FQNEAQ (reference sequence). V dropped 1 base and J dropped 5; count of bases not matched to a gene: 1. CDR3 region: CASSLDRGTEAFF. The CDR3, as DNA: TGTGCCAGCAGCTTAGACAGGGGAACTGAAGCTTTCTTT. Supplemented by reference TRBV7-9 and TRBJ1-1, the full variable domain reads DTGVSQNPRHKITKRGQNVTFRCDPISEHNRLYWYRQTLGQGPEFLTYFQNEAQLEKSRLLSDRFSAERPKGSFSTLEIQRTEQGDSAMYLCASSLDRGTEAFFGQGTRLTVV.

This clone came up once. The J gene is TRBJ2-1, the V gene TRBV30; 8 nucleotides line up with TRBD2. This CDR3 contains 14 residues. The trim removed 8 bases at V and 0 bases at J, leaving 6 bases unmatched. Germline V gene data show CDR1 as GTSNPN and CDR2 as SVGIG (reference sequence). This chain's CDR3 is CATKRGSSYNEQFF. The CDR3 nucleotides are TGTGCCACGAAGCGGGGGAGCTCCTACAATGAGCAGTTCTTC. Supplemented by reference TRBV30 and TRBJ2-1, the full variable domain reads SQTIHQWPATLVQPVGSPLSLECTVEGTSNPNLYWYRQAAGRGLQLLFYSVGIGQISSEVPQNLSASRPQDRQFILSSKKLLLSDSGFYLCATKRGSSYNEQFFGPGTRLTVL.

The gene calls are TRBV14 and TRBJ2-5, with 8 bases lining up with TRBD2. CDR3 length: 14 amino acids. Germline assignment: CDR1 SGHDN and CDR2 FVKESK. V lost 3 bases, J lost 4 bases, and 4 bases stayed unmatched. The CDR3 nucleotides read TGTGCCAGCAGCCACGGAGCGGGGGTAGAGACCCAGTACTTC. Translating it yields CASSHGAGVETQYF.

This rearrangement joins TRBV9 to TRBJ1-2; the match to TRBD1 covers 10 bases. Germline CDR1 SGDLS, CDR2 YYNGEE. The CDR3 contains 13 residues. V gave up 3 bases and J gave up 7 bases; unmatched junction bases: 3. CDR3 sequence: CASSDRDRGGYTF. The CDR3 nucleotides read TGTGCCAGCAGCGACCGGGACAGGGGTGGCTACACCTTC.

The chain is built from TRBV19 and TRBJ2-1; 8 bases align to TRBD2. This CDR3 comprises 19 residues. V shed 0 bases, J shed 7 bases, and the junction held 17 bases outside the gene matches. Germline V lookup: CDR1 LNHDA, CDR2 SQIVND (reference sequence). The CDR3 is CASSIDLPPTSGVGNEQFF. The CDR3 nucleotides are TGTGCCAGTAGTATAGACCTACCCCCCACTAGCGGAGTGGGGAATGAGCAGTTCTTC.

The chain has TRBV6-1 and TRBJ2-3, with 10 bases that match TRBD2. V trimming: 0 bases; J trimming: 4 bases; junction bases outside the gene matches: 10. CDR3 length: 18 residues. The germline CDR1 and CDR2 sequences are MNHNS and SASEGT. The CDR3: CASSEALKRGGLADTQYF. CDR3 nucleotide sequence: TGTGCCAGCAGTGAAGCACTTAAGCGGGGGGGCCTGGCAGATACGCAGTATTTT.

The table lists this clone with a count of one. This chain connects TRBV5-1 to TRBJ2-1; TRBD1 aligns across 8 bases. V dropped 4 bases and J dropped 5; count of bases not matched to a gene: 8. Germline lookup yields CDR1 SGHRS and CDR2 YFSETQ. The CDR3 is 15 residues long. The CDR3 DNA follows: TGCGCCAGCAGCAGACTACCGGGACAGGACAATGAGCAGTTCTTC. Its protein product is CASSRLPGQDNEQFF. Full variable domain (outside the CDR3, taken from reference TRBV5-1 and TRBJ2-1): KAGVTQTPRYLIKTRGQQVTLSCSPISGHRSVSWYQQTPGQGLQFLFEYFSETQRNKGNFPGRFSGRQFSNSRSEMNVSTLELGDSALYLCASSRLPGQDNEQFFGPGTRLTVL.

CDR3 residues: CASIGPGGGNYGYTF. The CDR3 region has the DNA TGTGCCAGCATCGGTCCGGGGGGCGGAAACTATGGCTACACCTTC. The chain is built from TRBV6-6 and TRBJ1-2; D is perhaps TRBD1 (6 bases). Trimming shortened V by 7 bases and J by 2 bases, and 17 bases separated the two germline ends. The germline V gene has CDR1 MNHNY and CDR2 SVGAGI (reference sequence). The CDR3 covers 15 residues.

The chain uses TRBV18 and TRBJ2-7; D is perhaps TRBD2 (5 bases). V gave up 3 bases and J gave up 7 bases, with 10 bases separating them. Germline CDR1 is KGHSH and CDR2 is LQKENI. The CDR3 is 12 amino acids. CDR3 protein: CASSPREGEQYF. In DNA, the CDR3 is TGTGCCAGCTCACCCCGAGAGGGAGAGCAGTACTTC.

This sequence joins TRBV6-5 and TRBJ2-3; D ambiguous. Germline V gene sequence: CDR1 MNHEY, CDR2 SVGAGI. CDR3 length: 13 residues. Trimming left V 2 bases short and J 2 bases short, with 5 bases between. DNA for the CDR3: TGTGCCAGCAGTTACGAGTACACAGATACGCAGTATTTT. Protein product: CASSYEYTDTQYF.

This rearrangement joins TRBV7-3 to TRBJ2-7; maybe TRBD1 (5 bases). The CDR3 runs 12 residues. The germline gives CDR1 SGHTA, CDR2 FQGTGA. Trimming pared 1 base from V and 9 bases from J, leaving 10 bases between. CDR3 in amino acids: CASSLKGIGQYF. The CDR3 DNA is TGTGCCAGCAGCTTAAAGGGGATCGGGCAGTACTTC.

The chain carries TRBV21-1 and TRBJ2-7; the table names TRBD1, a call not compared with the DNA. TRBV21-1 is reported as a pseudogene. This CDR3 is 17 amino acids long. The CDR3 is CASSKERPRQGPYEQYV. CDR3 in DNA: TGTGCCAGCAGCAAAGAGCGTCCGAGACAGGGGCCCTACGAGCAGTACGTC.

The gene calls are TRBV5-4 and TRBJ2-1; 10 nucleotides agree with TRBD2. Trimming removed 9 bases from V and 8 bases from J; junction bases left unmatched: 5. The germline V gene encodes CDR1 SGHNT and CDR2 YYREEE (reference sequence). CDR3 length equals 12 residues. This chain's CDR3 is CAIKGTSDEQFF. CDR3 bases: TGTGCCATAAAGGGGACTAGCGATGAGCAGTTCTTC. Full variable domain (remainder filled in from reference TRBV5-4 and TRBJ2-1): ETGVTQSPTHLIKTRGQQVTLRCSSQSGHNTVSWYQQALGQGPQFIFQYYREEENGRGNFPPRFSGLQFPNYSSELNVNALELDDSALYLCAIKGTSDEQFFGPGTRLTVL.

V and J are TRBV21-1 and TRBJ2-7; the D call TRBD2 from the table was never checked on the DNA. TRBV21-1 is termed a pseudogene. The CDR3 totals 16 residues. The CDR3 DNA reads TGTGCCAGCAGCAAATTGCAGGGAGGGAACTTCTACGAGCAGTACGTC. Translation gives CASSKLQGGNFYEQYV.

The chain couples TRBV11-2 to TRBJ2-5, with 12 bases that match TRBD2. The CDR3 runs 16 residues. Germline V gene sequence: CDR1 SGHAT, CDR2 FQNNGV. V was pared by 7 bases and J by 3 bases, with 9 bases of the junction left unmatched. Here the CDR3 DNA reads TGTGCCAGCACCTCTGGACTAGCGGGGTGGGAAGAGACCCAGTACTTC. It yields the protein CASTSGLAGWEETQYF.

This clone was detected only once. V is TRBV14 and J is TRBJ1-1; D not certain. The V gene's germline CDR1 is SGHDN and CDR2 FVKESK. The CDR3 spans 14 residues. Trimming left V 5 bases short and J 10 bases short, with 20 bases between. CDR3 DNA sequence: TGTGCCAGCAGCTTCTTGAACAGAGCTAATCGAGCTTTCTTT. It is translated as CASSFLNRANRAFF.